Each of the 19 T cell receptor beta chains below was sequenced from the same sample in a study of cytomegalovirus exposure and HLA in healthy donors. With 60 Vbeta and 13 Jbeta primers, the PCR was carried out. Assay: immunoSEQ multiplex PCR; the TCRdb copy retains only in-frame clones and omits some. The repertoire includes some 150,000 clones, 8.9% of them detected once, and about 7.5% sits in the top ten. Sample: PBMCs. All receptors derive from a woman aged 40-49 years in good health and CMV-seropositive.

Note on this clone: A read error may produce the germline difference seen at one junction end. The gene calls are TRBV11-2 and TRBJ2-5; perhaps TRBD2 as D (6 bases). The CDR3 is 13 residues long. Germline V lookup: CDR1 SGHAT, CDR2 FQNNGV. Here the CDR3 reads CASRQGGQETQYF. CDR3 sequence (DNA): TGTGCAAGCAGGCAGGGAGGACAAGAGACCCAGTACTTC.

The table lists this clone with a few counts. The chain's CDR3 is CASSPPGSNTEAFF. The CDR3 DNA is TGTGCCAGCAGCCCTCCCGGGTCGAACACTGAAGCTTTCTTT. This chain joins TRBV11-1 and TRBJ1-1, with D hard to call. This CDR3 comprises 14 residues. V was cut by 5 bases and J by 1 base, with 11 bases left in between. Per germline, CDR1 SGHAT and CDR2 FQDESV (reference sequence).

The chain recombines TRBV11-2 with TRBJ1-4; 9 bases line up with TRBD1. Germline loops: CDR1 SGHAT, CDR2 FQNNGV. V gave up 4 bases and J gave up 10 bases; unmatched junction bases: 22. The CDR3 sequence is 19 residues long. As DNA, the CDR3 is TGTGCCAGCAGCTCGGCTAACACAGGGGGCGAGCGCCGTAGAGTAAAACTGTTTTTT. Translation gives CASSSANTGGERRRVKLFF.

This clone has only a few counts. The rearrangement joins TRBV18 to TRBJ1-2; 7 nucleotides agree with TRBD1. CDR1 is KGHSH, CDR2 LQKENI, per germline. This CDR3 region has 15 residues. V trimming: 4 bases; J trimming: 5 bases; junction bases outside the gene matches: 10. The CDR3, as DNA: TGTGCCAGCTCACTGACTATGGAGGGGGCGTATGGCTACACCTTC. Translation: CASSLTMEGAYGYTF.

This chain links TRBV6-5 with TRBJ1-1; TRBD1 might be the D (5 bases). Germline CDR1 MNHEY, CDR2 SVGAGI. The V end was cut by 1 base, the J end by 5 bases, with 11 bases between. The CDR3 has 14 residues. The CDR3 sequence is CASSYYGGRTEAFF. CDR3 nucleotides: TGTGCCAGCAGTTACTACGGGGGTAGGACTGAAGCTTTCTTT.

The chain is built from TRBV18 and TRBJ1-4, with D unresolved. This CDR3 contains 14 residues. With 3 bases removed from V and 7 bases from J, the gap between germline ends came to 12 bases. Germline V gene lookup returns CDR1 KGHSH and CDR2 LQKENI. CDR3 region: CASSPGYSGEKLFF. In DNA, the CDR3 is TGTGCCAGCTCACCCGGGTATTCGGGTGAAAAACTGTTTTTT.

In its sample, this clone was seen a few times. The rearrangement uses TRBV6-5 and TRBJ2-7, with TRBD1 matching over 7 bases. V was clipped by 6 bases and J by 0 bases; unmatched bases: 5. CDR3 length equals 14 residues. Germline V gives CDR1 MNHEY, CDR2 SVGAGI. CDR3 residues: CASRQGSLSYEQYF. The CDR3 DNA is TGTGCCAGCAGACAGGGGTCCCTCTCCTACGAGCAGTACTTC.

Notes on this clone: One junction end does not reproduce the germline sequence, and a read error may be involved. The chain uses TRBV7-2 and TRBJ2-4; 8 bases fit TRBD2. Germline-derived CDR1 and CDR2 are SGHTA and FQGNSA. The CDR3 has 14 residues. This chain's CDR3 is CASSLDPSGRVSHF. Here the CDR3 DNA reads TGTGCCAGCAGCTTAGACCCTAGCGGGCGGGTCTCACACTTC.

This clone was seen only a few times. CDR3 nucleotide sequence: TGCGCCAGCAGCTCCTCCTCGGACAGGTTGATCGCTGAAGCTTTCTTT. Translating gives CASSSSSDRLIAEAFF. V gene TRBV5-1 combines with J gene TRBJ1-1; 7 bases align to TRBD1. In germline, CDR1 is SGHRS, CDR2 YFSETQ. V was clipped by 3 bases and J by 6 bases; unmatched bases: 14. CDR3 size: 16 residues.

This chain links TRBV2 with TRBJ2-7, with 8 positions matching TRBD1. The CDR3 spans 14 residues. Unmatched junction bases numbered 2, after V lost 1 base and J lost 3 bases. In germline, CDR1 is SNHLY, CDR2 FYNNEI. CDR3: CASSEGTGIYEQYF. CDR3 nucleotide sequence: TGTGCCAGCAGTGAAGGGACAGGGATCTACGAGCAGTACTTC.

V gene TRBV6-1 combines with J gene TRBJ2-3; 10 nucleotides agree with TRBD2. Germline V gene lookup returns CDR1 MNHNS and CDR2 SASEGT. Losses at the gene ends were 3 bases for V and 1 base for J; bases not matched to a gene: 4. The length of the CDR3 is 16 residues. The CDR3: CASSDEAGGGTDTQYF. The CDR3 DNA is TGTGCCAGCAGTGATGAAGCGGGAGGGGGCACAGATACGCAGTATTTT.

The chain couples TRBV9 to TRBJ1-1; 10 nucleotides align to TRBD1. CDR1 is SGDLS and CDR2 is YYNGEE in the germline V gene. The CDR3 consists of 15 residues. V shed 3 bases and J 11 bases; nucleotides not matched to a gene: 13. CDR3 residues: CASSGVGTGVNGAFF. As DNA, the CDR3 is TGTGCCAGCAGCGGGGTGGGGACAGGGGTAAATGGGGCTTTCTTT.

The chain employs TRBV5-4 and TRBJ2-2; a weak D match, TRBD1 (5 bases). Germline values: CDR1 SGHNT, CDR2 YYREEE (reference sequence). With 4 bases removed from V and 2 bases from J, the gap between germline ends came to 12 bases. This CDR3 is built from 15 residues. The CDR3, as DNA: TGTGCCAGCAGCCGACAGTGGGGAAACACCGGGGAGCTGTTTTTT. Its protein is CASSRQWGNTGELFF.

This sequence joins TRBV7-2 and TRBJ2-3, with D possibly TRBD1 on 5 matching bases. CDR1 SGHTA and CDR2 FQGNSA come from the germline V gene. With 2 bases removed from V and 7 bases from J, the gap between germline ends came to 13 bases. The CDR3 contains 14 residues. The DNA of the CDR3 is TGTGCCAGCAGCTTAACCTGGGGCGACTATACGCAGTATTTT. This translates into CASSLTWGDYTQYF. Drawing the rest from reference TRBV7-2 and TRBJ2-3, the complete variable domain is GAGVSQSPSNKVTEKGKDVELRCDPISGHTALYWYRQSLGQGLEFLIYFQGNSAPDKSGLPSDRFSAERTGGSVSTLTIQRTQQEDSAVYLCASSLTWGDYTQYFGPGTRLTVL.

V and J are TRBV4-3 and TRBJ2-2, with D possibly being TRBD1 (7 bases). The V gene lost 6 bases and the J gene lost 6 bases, with 14 bases spanning the gap. This CDR3 spans 14 amino acids. Germline CDR1 reads LGHNA; CDR2 reads YSLEER. The CDR3 sequence is CASRRQGGSGELFF. The CDR3 bases are TGCGCCAGCAGAAGGCAGGGGGGATCCGGGGAGCTGTTTTTT.

The genes are TRBV7-2 and TRBJ2-3, with D possibly matching TRBD2 (5 bases). The CDR3 has 15 amino acids. Trimming shortened V by 1 base and J by 0 bases, and 8 bases separated the two germline ends. Per the germline V gene, CDR1 is SGHTA and CDR2 is FQGNSA. CDR3 nucleotide sequence: TGTGCCAGCAGCTTAGACGGGGTAAGCACAGATACGCAGTATTTT. Amino acids: CASSLDGVSTDTQYF. The entire variable domain, with the rest obtained from reference TRBV7-2 and TRBJ2-3, is as follows: GAGVSQSPSNKVTEKGKDVELRCDPISGHTALYWYRQSLGQGLEFLIYFQGNSAPDKSGLPSDRFSAERTGGSVSTLTIQRTQQEDSAVYLCASSLDGVSTDTQYFGPGTRLTVL.

J is TRBJ1-2 and V is TRBV5-1; TRBD1 might be the D (6 bases). CDR1 SGHRS and CDR2 YFSETQ come from the germline V gene. The CDR3 consists of 17 residues. V was shortened by 4 bases and J by 2 bases, with 21 bases between the two germline ends. The CDR3 region is CASSVTQGSGVNYGYTF. The CDR3 region has the DNA TGCGCCAGCAGCGTAACACAGGGAAGCGGAGTGAACTATGGCTACACCTTC.

This clone has more than one count but fewer than ten. This sequence joins TRBV18 and TRBJ2-5; perhaps TRBD2 as D (5 bases). The CDR3 runs to 13 residues. Trimming took 3 bases from V and 3 from J, leaving 8 bases between them. CDR1 KGHSH and CDR2 LQKENI come from the germline V gene. CDR3 region: CASSPGLEETQYF. The CDR3 nucleotides are TGTGCCAGCTCACCCGGACTGGAAGAGACCCAGTACTTC. The whole variable domain, filled in from reference TRBV18 and TRBJ2-5, reads NAGVMQNPRHLVRRRGQEARLRCSPMKGHSHVYWYRQLPEEGLKFMVYLQKENIIDESGMPKERFSAEFPKEGPSILRIQQVVRGDSAAYFCASSPGLEETQYFGPGTRLLVL.

The V gene is TRBV5-6, the J gene TRBJ1-5, with 10 bases matching TRBD1. Germline loops: CDR1 SGHDT, CDR2 YYEEEE. Trimming at V came to 2 bases and at J to 3 bases, leaving 11 bases not matched to a gene. The CDR3 length is 18 residues. In DNA form, the CDR3 reads TGTGCCAGCAGCTTACGCCGGGACAGGGGTTTGCCCAATCAGCCCCAGCATTTT. It yields the protein CASSLRRDRGLPNQPQHF.